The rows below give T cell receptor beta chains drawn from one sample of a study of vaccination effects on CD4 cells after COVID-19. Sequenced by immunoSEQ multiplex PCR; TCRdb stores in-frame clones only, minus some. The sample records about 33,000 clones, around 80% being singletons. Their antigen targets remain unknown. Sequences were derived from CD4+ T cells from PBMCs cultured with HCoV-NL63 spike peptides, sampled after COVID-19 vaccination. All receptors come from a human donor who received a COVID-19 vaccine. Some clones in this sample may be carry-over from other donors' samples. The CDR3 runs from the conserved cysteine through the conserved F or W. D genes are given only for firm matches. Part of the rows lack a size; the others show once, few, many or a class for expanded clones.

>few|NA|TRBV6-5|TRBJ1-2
TGTGCCAGCAGTTACGGGGGGAACCTCAACTATGGCTACACCTTC
CASSYGGNLNYGYTF
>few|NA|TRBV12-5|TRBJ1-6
TGTGCTAGTGGTTCTTCCCAACTTGGTAATTCACCCCTCCACTTT
CASGSSQLGNSPLHF
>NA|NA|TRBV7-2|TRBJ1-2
TGTGCCAGCAGCTTAGTCGTGGAAGCCGGCTATGGCTACACCTTC
CASSLVVEAGYGYTF
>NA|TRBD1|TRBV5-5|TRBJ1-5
TGTGCCAGCAGCCTGACCGGGACAGGGACTCAGCCCCAGCATTTT
CASSLTGTGTQPQHF
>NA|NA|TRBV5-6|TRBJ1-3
TGTGCCAGCAGCTTGGCGGGGACTGGAAACACCATATATTTT
CASSLAGTGNTIYF
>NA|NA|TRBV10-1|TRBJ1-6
TGCGCCAGCAGTGCAGACATCAATAATTCACCCCTCCACTTT
CASSADINNSPLHF
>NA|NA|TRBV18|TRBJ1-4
TGTGCCAGCGCACAGGGAACTAATGAAAAACTGTTTTTT
CASAQGTNEKLFF
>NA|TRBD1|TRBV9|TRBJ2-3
TGTGCCAGCAGCGTAGCGCGGGACAGGGCAGCTACGCAGTATTTT
CASSVARDRAATQYF
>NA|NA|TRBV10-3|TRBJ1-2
TGTGCCATCAGTGTAAGGGCCGACAGCCCTAGCTATGGCTACACCTTC
CAISVRADSPSYGYTF
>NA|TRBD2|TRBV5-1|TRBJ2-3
TGCGCCAGCAGCTTGGCAGCGGGGGGACTTGGGGATACGCAGTATTTT
CASSLAAGGLGDTQYF
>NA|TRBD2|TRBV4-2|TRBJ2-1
TGTGCCAGCAGCCTATCGTCGGGGACTAGCGGGGCAAACTACAATGAGCAGTTCTTC
CASSLSSGTSGANYNEQFF
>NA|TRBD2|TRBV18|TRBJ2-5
TGTGCCAGCTCACCCCCGACTAGCGAGGACGGGGAGACCCAGTACTTC
CASSPPTSEDGETQYF
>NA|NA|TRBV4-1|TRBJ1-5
TGCGCCAGCAGCGAGCGGACTGTAGGGGGGCCCCAGCATTTT
CASSERTVGGPQHF
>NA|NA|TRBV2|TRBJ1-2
TGTGCCAGCAAATCACAGGGCTTAAGTCTGGATGGCTACACCTTC
CASKSQGLSLDGYTF
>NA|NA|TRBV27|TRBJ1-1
TGTGCCAGCAGTTTCCAGGTGAACACTGAAGCTTTCTTT
CASSFQVNTEAFF
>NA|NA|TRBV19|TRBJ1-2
TGTGCCAGTAGTATAGCAGGGCCGGATGGCTACACCTTC
CASSIAGPDGYTF
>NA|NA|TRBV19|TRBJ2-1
TGTGCCAGTAGTATATATGGGCTCGGCCTTTACAATGAGCAGTTCTTC
CASSIYGLGLYNEQFF
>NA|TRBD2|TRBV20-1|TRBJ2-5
TGCAGTGCTAGTAGCGGGCCGCAAGAGACCCAGTACTTC
CSASSGPQETQYF
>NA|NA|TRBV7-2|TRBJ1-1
TGTGCCAGCAGCTTAGTAGGAGGGGACCGCACTGAAGCTTTCTTT
CASSLVGGDRTEAFF
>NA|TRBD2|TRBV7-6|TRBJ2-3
TGTGCCAGCAGCTTAGAGACTAGCGGGGGGCCCTCCGGTACGCAGTATTTT
CASSLETSGGPSGTQYF
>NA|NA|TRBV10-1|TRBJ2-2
TGCGCCAGCAGTGCCCTGGACAGGAACACCGGGGAGCTGTTTTTT
CASSALDRNTGELFF
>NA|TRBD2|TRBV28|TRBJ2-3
TGTGCCAGCAGTGCGACTAGCGGGGAGAACACAGATACGCAGTATTTT
CASSATSGENTDTQYF
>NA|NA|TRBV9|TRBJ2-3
TGTGCCAGCAGCGTAGCCCGGGATACGCAGTATTTT
CASSVARDTQYF
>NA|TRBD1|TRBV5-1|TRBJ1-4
TGCGCCAGCAGCCCGGGACAGGGGGGCGGTAATGAAAAACTGTTTTTT
CASSPGQGGGNEKLFF
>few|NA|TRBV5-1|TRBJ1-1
TGCGCCAGCAGCTTAAACACTGAAGCTTTCTTT
CASSLNTEAFF
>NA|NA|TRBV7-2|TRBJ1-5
TGTGCCAGCAGCTCGGGAATTTTGGGCAATCAGCCCCAGCATTTT
CASSSGILGNQPQHF
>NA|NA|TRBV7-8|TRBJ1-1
TGTGCCAGCAGCTATTACAAGAACACTGAAGCTTTCTTT
CASSYYKNTEAFF
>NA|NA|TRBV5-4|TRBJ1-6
TGTGCCAGCAGTTTAATTGGGAATTCACCCCTCCACTTT
CASSLIGNSPLHF
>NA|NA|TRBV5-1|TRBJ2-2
TGCGCCAGCAGCTTCGTGGCAGGTACCACCGGGGAGCTGTTTTTT
CASSFVAGTTGELFF
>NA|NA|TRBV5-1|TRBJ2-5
TGCGCCAGCAGCTTGGGTTTCGGGAACCAAGAGACCCAGTACTTC
CASSLGFGNQETQYF
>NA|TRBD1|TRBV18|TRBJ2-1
TGTGCCAGCTCAGCGAGACCAGGGGGCGAGCGGAATGAGCAGTTCTTC
CASSARPGGERNEQFF
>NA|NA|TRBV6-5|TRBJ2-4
TGTGCCAGCGGGTCACCTGCCAAAAACATTCAGTACTTC
CASGSPAKNIQYF